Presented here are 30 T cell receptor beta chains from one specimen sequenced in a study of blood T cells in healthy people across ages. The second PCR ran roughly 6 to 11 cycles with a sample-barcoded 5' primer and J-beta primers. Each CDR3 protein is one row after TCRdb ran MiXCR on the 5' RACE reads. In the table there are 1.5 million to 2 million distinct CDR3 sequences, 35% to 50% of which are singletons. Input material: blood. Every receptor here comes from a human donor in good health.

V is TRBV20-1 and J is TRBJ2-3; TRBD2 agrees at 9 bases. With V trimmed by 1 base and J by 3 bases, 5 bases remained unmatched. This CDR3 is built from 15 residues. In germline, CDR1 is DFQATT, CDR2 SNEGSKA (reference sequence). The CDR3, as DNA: TGCAGTGCTAGAGCTAGAACTAGCGGGACAGATACGCAGTATTTT. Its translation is CSARARTSGTDTQYF.

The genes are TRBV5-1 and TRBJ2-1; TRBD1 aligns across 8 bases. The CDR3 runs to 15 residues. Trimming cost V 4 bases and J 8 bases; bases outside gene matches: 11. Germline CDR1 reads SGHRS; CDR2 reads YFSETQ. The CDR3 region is CASSLWDRRGDEQFF. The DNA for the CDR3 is TGCGCCAGCAGCCTGTGGGACAGGAGGGGCGATGAGCAGTTCTTC.

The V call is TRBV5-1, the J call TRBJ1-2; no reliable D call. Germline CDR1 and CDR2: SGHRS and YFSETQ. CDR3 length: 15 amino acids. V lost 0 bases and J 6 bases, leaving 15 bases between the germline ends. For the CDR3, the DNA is TGCGCCAGCAGCTTGGAGGAAGCGTATAGCGATGGCTACACCTTC. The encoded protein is CASSLEEAYSDGYTF. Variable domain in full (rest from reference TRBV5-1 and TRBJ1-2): KAGVTQTPRYLIKTRGQQVTLSCSPISGHRSVSWYQQTPGQGLQFLFEYFSETQRNKGNFPGRFSGRQFSNSRSEMNVSTLELGDSALYLCASSLEEAYSDGYTFGSGTRLTVV.

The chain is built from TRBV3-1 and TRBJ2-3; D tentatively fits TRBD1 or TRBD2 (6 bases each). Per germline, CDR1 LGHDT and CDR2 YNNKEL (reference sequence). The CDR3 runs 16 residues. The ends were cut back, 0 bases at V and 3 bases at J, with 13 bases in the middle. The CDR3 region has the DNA TGTGCCAGCAGCCAAGATCTGAGGGGGGCGACAGATACGCAGTATTTT. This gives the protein CASSQDLRGATDTQYF.

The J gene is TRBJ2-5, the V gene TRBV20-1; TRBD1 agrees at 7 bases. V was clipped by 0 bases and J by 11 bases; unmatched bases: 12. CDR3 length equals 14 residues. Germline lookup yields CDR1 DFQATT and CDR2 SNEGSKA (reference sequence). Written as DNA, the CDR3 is TGCAGTGCTAGAGATATTAGGGGGCTGGGTGAGCAGTACTTC. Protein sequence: CSARDIRGLGEQYF.

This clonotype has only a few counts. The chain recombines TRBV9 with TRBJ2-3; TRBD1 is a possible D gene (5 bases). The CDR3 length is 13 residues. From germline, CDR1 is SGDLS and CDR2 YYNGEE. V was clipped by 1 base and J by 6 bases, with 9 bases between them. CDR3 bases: TGTGCCAGCAGCGTAACAGGTCGTGATACGCAGTATTTT. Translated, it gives CASSVTGRDTQYF.

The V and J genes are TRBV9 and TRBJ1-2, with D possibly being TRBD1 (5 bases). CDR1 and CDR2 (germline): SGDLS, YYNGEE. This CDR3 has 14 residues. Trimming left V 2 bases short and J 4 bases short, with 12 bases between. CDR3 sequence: CASSVRQNSYGYTF. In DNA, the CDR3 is TGTGCCAGCAGCGTTCGACAGAACAGCTATGGCTACACCTTC.

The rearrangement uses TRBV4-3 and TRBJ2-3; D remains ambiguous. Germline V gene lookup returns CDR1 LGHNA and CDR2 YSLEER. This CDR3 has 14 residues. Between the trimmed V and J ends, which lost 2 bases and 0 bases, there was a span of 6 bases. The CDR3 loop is CASSQLGSTDTQYF. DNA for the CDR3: TGCGCCAGCAGCCAATTGGGGAGCACAGATACGCAGTATTTT.

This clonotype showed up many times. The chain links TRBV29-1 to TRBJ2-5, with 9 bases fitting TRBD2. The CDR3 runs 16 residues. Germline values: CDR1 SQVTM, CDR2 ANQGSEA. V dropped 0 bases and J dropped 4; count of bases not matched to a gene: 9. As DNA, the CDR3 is TGCAGCGTTGAAGATCCTCAAGCGGGGGGTGTAGAGACCCAGTACTTC. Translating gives CSVEDPQAGGVETQYF.

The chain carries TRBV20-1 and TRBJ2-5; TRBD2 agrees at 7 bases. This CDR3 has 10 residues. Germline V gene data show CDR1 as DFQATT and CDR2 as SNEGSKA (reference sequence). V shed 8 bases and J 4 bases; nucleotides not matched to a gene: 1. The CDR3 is CSWGGETQYF. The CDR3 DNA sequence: TGCAGTTGGGGGGGAGAGACCCAGTACTTC.

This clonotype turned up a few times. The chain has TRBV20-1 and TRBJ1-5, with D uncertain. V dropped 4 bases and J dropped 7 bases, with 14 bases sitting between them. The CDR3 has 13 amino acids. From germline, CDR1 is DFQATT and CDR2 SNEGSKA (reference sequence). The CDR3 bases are TGCAGTGCTAAAGGTGTGGAGGGACAGCCCCAGCATTTT. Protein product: CSAKGVEGQPQHF.

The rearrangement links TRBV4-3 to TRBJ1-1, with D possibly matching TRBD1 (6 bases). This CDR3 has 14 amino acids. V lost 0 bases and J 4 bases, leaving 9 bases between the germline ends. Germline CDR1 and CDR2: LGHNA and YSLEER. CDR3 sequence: CASSQEGARTEAFF. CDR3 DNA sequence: TGCGCCAGCAGCCAAGAGGGGGCCCGCACTGAAGCTTTCTTT.

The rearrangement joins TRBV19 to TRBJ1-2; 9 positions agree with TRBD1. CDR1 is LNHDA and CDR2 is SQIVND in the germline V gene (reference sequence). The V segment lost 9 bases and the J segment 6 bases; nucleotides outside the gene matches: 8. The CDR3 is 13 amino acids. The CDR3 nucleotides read TGTGCCAGCGGGACAGGGAGGTTGGATGGCTACACCTTC. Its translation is CASGTGRLDGYTF.

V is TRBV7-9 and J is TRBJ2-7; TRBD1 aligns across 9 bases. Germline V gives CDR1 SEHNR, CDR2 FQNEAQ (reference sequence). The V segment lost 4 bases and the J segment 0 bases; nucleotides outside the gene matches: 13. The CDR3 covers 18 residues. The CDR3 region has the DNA TGTGCCAGCAGCTCTGCACAGGGGGCTCGGGGATCCTCCTACGAGCAGTACTTC. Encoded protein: CASSSAQGARGSSYEQYF.

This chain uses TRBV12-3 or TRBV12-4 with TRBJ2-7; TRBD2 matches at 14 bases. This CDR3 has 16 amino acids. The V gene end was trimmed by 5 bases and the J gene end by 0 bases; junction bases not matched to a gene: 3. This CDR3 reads CASSVGTSGGSYEQYF. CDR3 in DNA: TGTGCCAGCAGTGTCGGGACTAGCGGGGGCTCCTACGAGCAGTACTTC.

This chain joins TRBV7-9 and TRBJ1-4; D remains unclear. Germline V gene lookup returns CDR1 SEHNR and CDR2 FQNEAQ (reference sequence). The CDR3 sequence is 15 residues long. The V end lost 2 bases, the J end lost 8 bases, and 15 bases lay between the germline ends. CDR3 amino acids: CASSLWSSGEEKLFF. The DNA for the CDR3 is TGTGCCAGCAGCTTATGGTCCTCTGGGGAAGAAAAACTGTTTTTT.

CDR3: CASSRTAAGTQVNYGYTF. CDR3 nucleotides: TGTGCCAGCAGCCGGACGGCCGCCGGGACGCAAGTTAACTATGGCTACACCTTC. This chain joins TRBV7-6 and TRBJ1-2; possibly TRBD1 for D (5 bases). Germline CDR1 is SGHVS and CDR2 is FNYEAQ. This CDR3 region has 18 residues. Trimming removed 5 bases at V and 1 base at J, with 23 bases between.

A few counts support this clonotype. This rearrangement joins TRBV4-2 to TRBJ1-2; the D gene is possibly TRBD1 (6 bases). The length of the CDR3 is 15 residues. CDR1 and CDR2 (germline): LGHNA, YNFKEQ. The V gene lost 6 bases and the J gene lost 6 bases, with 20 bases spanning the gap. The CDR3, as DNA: TGTGCCAGCAGTCCCCCGCTTCAGGGGAAAGATGGCTACACCTTC. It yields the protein CASSPPLQGKDGYTF.

The CDR3 region has the DNA TGTGCCATCAGTGATCGGGGCGAGGGGGAGACCCAGTACTTC. Protein: CAISDRGEGETQYF. This sequence joins TRBV10-3 and TRBJ2-5; D is perhaps TRBD1 or TRBD2 (5 bases each). The V gene lost 3 bases and the J gene lost 5 bases, with 13 bases spanning the gap. Germline V gene sequence: CDR1 ENHRY, CDR2 SYGVKD. The CDR3 is 14 residues long.

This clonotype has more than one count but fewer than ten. This CDR3 is CATGGTYEQYF. As DNA, the CDR3 is TGTGCCACCGGCGGAACTTACGAGCAGTACTTC. The chain has TRBV6-2 or TRBV6-3 and TRBJ2-7; D gene uncertain. The CDR3 sequence is 11 residues long. The V gene lost 10 bases and the J gene lost 4 bases, with 11 bases spanning the gap. Looked up from germline, CDR1 is MNHEY and CDR2 is SVGEGT.

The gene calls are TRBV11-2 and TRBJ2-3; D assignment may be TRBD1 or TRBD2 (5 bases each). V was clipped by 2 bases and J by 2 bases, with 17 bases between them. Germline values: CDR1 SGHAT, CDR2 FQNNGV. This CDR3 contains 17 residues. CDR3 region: CASSLLLGHRDTDTQYF. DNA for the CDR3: TGTGCCAGCAGCTTACTGTTAGGACATCGGGACACAGATACGCAGTATTTT.

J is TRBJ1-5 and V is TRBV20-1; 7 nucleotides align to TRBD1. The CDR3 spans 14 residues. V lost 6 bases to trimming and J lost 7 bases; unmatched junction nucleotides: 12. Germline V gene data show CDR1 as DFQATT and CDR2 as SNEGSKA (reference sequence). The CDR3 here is CSARGDREEQPQHF. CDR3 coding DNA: TGCAGTGCCCGAGGTGACAGGGAAGAACAGCCCCAGCATTTT.

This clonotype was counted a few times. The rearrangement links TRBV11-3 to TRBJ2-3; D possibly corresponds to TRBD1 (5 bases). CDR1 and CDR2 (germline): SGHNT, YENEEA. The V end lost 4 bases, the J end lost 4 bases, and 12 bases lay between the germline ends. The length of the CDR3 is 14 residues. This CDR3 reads CASSSPGHPDTQYF. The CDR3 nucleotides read TGTGCCAGCAGCTCCCCCGGACACCCAGATACGCAGTATTTT.

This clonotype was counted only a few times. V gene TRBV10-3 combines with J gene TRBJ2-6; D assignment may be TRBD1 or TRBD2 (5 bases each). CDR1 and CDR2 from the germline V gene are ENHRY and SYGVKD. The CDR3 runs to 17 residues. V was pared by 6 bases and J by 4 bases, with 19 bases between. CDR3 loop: CAISGGTGGRGANVLTF. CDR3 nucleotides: TGTGCCATCAGCGGTGGGACGGGTGGACGAGGGGCCAACGTCCTGACTTTC.

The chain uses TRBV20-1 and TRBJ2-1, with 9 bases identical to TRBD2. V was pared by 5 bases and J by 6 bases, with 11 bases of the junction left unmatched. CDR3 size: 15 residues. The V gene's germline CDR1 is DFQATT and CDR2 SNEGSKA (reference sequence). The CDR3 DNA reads TGCAGTGCTCTAGGACTAGCGAGGGGGGTCAATGAGCAGTTCTTC. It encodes CSALGLARGVNEQFF.

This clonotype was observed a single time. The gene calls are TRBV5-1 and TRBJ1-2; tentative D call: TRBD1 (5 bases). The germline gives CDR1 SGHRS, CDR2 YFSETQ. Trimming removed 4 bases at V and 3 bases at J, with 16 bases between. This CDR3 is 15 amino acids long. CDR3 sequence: CASSPGDSADYGYTF. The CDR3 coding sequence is TGCGCCAGCAGCCCGGGTGACAGCGCTGACTATGGCTACACCTTC.

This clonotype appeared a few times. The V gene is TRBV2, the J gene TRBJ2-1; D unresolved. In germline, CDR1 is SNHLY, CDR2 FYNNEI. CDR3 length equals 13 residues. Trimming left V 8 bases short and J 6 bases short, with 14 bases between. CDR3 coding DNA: TGTGCCAGCGGTTCGACCCAATCCAATGAGCAGTTCTTC. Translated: CASGSTQSNEQFF.

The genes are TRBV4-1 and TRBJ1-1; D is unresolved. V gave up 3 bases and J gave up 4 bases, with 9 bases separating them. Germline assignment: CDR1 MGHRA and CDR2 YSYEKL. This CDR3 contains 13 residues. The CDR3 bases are TGCGCCAGCAGCCATCCACCCTTCACTGAAGCTTTCTTT. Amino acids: CASSHPPFTEAFF.

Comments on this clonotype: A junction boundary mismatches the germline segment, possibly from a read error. CDR3 amino acids: CANSEDGYSTDTQYF. The CDR3 DNA follows: TGTGCCAACAGCGAGGACGGTTATAGCACAGATACGCAGTATTTT. The chain links TRBV9 to TRBJ2-3, with unresolved D. This CDR3 contains 15 residues. The V gene's germline CDR1 is SGDLS and CDR2 YYNGEE.

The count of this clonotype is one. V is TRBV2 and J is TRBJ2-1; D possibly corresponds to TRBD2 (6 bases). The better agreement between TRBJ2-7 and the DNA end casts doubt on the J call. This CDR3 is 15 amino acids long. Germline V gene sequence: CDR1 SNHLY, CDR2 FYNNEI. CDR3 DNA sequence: TGTGCCAGCGCTTCGTGGAGGGGTACTCTTAATGAGCAGTACTTC. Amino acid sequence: CASASWRGTLNEQYF.